These T cell receptor beta chains were read from a single sample in a study of identical twins. TCRdb itself ran the 5' RACE reads through MiXCR, one entry per CDR3 protein. The sample records fewer than 900,000 distinct CDR3 sequences, over 20% being singletons. This same sample was also part of a study on T cells expressing NK-cell markers.

The material sequenced was PBMCs. These receptors originate from a young woman in good health. Both conserved end residues are part of each CDR3.

v_gene: TRBV20-1
j_gene: TRBJ2-7
CDR3aa: CSAQGGEQYF

v_gene: TRBV10-3
j_gene: TRBJ1-1
CDR3aa: CAISVEGLGTEAFF

v_gene: TRBV10-3
j_gene: TRBJ2-1
CDR3aa: CAISTGTSGSRNEQFF

v_gene: TRBV5-1
j_gene: TRBJ2-1
CDR3aa: CASSEPGGEQFF

v_gene: TRBV12-5
j_gene: TRBJ2-1
CDR3aa: CASVGQWEQFF

v_gene: TRBV9
j_gene: TRBJ2-1
CDR3aa: CASSVSLNSYNEQFF

v_gene: TRBV29-1
j_gene: TRBJ2-1
CDR3aa: CSVILAADYNEQFF

v_gene: TRBV20-1
j_gene: TRBJ1-4
CDR3aa: CSATAGGATNEKLFF

v_gene: TRBV2
j_gene: TRBJ2-1
CDR3aa: CASLRQTYNEQFF

v_gene: TRBV20-1
j_gene: TRBJ2-1
CDR3aa: CSAALAGGPRNEQFF

v_gene: TRBV5-1
j_gene: TRBJ2-5
CDR3aa: CASSLVFGNQETQYF

v_gene: TRBV5-1
j_gene: TRBJ2-3
CDR3aa: CASSSDLDTQYF

v_gene: TRBV12-3/TRBV12-4
j_gene: TRBJ2-1
CDR3aa: CASTLLAGSGNEQFF

v_gene: TRBV12-3/TRBV12-4
j_gene: TRBJ1-2
CDR3aa: CASSVYGYTF

v_gene: TRBV20-1
j_gene: TRBJ2-1
CDR3aa: CSARRLAGRHNEQFF

v_gene: TRBV5-1
j_gene: TRBJ1-1
CDR3aa: CASSLLRGEAFF

v_gene: TRBV20-1
j_gene: TRBJ1-1
CDR3aa: CSAQTPGKTEAFF

v_gene: TRBV10-3
j_gene: TRBJ1-4
CDR3aa: CAISVGTGGLTNEKLFF

v_gene: TRBV4-1
j_gene: TRBJ2-3
CDR3aa: CASSQVAGTSTDTQYF

v_gene: TRBV7-8
j_gene: TRBJ2-1
CDR3aa: CASRQTGEPYNEQFF

v_gene: TRBV5-1
j_gene: TRBJ1-2
CDR3aa: CASRGGQLYGYTF

v_gene: TRBV7-9
j_gene: TRBJ2-7
CDR3aa: CASSPSLGQFDEQYF

v_gene: TRBV2
j_gene: TRBJ1-5
CDR3aa: CASTQWDRYQPQHF

v_gene: TRBV7-2
j_gene: TRBJ2-5
CDR3aa: CASSLERYQETQYF

v_gene: TRBV7-8
j_gene: TRBJ2-3
CDR3aa: CASSQLASTDTQYF

v_gene: TRBV5-1
j_gene: TRBJ2-7
CDR3aa: CASTDTAASSYEQYF

v_gene: TRBV20-1
j_gene: TRBJ2-5
CDR3aa: CSARDSGPQETQYF

v_gene: TRBV20-1
j_gene: TRBJ2-5
CDR3aa: CSARDSLARETQYF

v_gene: TRBV10-3
j_gene: TRBJ1-2
CDR3aa: CAISESREGYTF

v_gene: TRBV29-1
j_gene: TRBJ2-1
CDR3aa: CSAGREPFNEQFF